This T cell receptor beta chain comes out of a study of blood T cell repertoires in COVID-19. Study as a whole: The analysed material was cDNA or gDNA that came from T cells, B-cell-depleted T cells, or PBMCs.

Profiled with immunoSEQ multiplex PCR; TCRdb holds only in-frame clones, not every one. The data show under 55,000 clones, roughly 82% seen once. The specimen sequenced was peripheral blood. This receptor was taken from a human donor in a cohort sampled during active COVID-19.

The CDR3 region is CASSALLDPQETQYF. In DNA form, the CDR3 reads TGTGCCAGCAGCGCCCTGCTAGACCCCCAAGAGACCCAGTACTTC. The chain employs TRBV9 and TRBJ2-5, with D unresolved. CDR1 SGDLS and CDR2 YYNGEE come from the germline V gene. Trimming pared 3 bases from V and 1 base from J, leaving 13 bases between. CDR3 length equals 15 residues.